This TCR beta chain was documented in a study of cytomegalovirus exposure and HLA in healthy donors. General study findings and limits: Later analysis associated a missense DCLRE1C variant with TCR beta V- and J-gene trimming.

In regard to this clone: What it binds is unknown.

PCR amplification relied on 60 Vbeta primers (plus 13 Jbeta primers). Sequencing used immunoSEQ multiplex PCR; TCRdb keeps in-frame clones, though not all of them. The listing contains tens of thousands of clones. Donors counted as nominally healthy when sampled, yet unrecorded immune exposures were likely. V was pared by 6 bases and J by 6 bases, with 14 bases between. CDR1 is SGHAT and CDR2 is FQNNGV in the germline V gene. The CDR3 spans 13 residues. This sequence joins TRBV11-2 and TRBJ1-1; D remains unclear. The sequencing sample was made of PBMCs. This clonotype originated in a man in his thirties or forties in good health and CMV-seronegative. The CDR3 DNA follows: TGTGCCAGCAGATATACTGAGGGCTCTGAAGCTTTCTTT. As protein: CASRYTEGSEAFF.